The next 8 T cell receptor beta chains were all read from a single sample in a study of metastatic and nonmetastatic thyroid tumors. TCRdb reassembled clones from the PCR reads with MiXCR. This table holds approximately 65,000 clones, approximately 4.1% found once. No patient had received any treatment before thyroid surgery. Sample: blood. The receptors originated from a female donor with papillary thyroid cancer or a benign thyroid nodule (not recorded which). Some clones in this sample may be carry-over from other donors' samples.

This clone was counted ten times or more. The chain is built from TRBV15 and TRBJ2-7; 8 bases align to TRBD2. Germline V gene data show CDR1 as LNHNV and CDR2 as YYDKDF (reference sequence). V gave up 6 bases and J gave up 0 bases; unmatched junction bases: 7. This CDR3 has 15 residues. The DNA of the CDR3 is TGTGCCACCAGGACTTTGACTAGCGCCTCCTACGAGCAGTACTTC. Amino acids: CATRTLTSASYEQYF.

The sample holds many counts of this clone. This chain joins TRBV6-1 and TRBJ2-3; D may match TRBD1 or TRBD2 (6 bases each). V shed 5 bases and J shed 3 bases, with 12 bases lying between them. From germline, CDR1 is MNHNS and CDR2 SASEGT. The length of the CDR3 is 14 residues. The chain's CDR3 is CASSYIGGTDTQYF. In DNA form, the CDR3 reads TGTGCCAGCAGTTACATAGGGGGGACAGATACGCAGTATTTT.

The table lists this clone with many counts. Other DNA sequences of this sample code for an identical CDR3. In DNA, the CDR3 is TGTGCCAGCAGTCTGTCGGGAGGACAAACGAACATTCAGTACTTC. Its translation: CASSLSGGQTNIQYF. This chain joins TRBV12-3 or TRBV12-4 and TRBJ2-4, with 7 bases matching TRBD2. The V gene end was trimmed by 5 bases and the J gene end by 7 bases; junction bases not matched to a gene: 11. CDR3 size: 15 residues.

This clone appeared many times. The chain has TRBV11-2 and TRBJ2-7; 7 positions agree with TRBD2. Germline assignment: CDR1 SGHAT and CDR2 FQNNGV. V gave up 5 bases and J gave up 3 bases; unmatched junction bases: 10. This CDR3 comprises 15 residues. CDR3 loop: CASSPLRAGVYEQYF. The CDR3 DNA is TGTGCCAGCAGCCCCTTGCGTGCGGGAGTCTACGAGCAGTACTTC.

V gene TRBV3-1 combines with J gene TRBJ1-1; perhaps TRBD1 as D (5 bases). Trimming cost V 0 bases and J 3 bases, with 14 bases left between them. Looked up from germline, CDR1 is LGHDT and CDR2 is YNNKEL (reference sequence). The CDR3 length is 16 residues. The DNA for the CDR3 is TGTGCCAGCAGCCAAGATCTAGGGGTCGCGTACACTGAAGCTTTCTTT. This translates into CASSQDLGVAYTEAFF.

This clone was recorded many times. The genes are TRBV13 and TRBJ2-4; tentatively, D is TRBD2 (6 bases). Looked up from germline, CDR1 is PRHDT and CDR2 is FYEKMQ (reference sequence). V was clipped by 0 bases and J by 0 bases, with 21 bases between them. The CDR3 spans 20 residues. The CDR3 DNA is TGTGCCAGCAGCTTAGGCCTAAAGGGGACTTTCGAATTAGCCAAAAACATTCAGTACTTC. Translation gives CASSLGLKGTFELAKNIQYF.

This clone was recorded a few times. The chain is built from TRBV4-1 and TRBJ2-3; D is possibly TRBD1 (7 bases). CDR3 length: 16 amino acids. The germline V and J ends were trimmed by 4 bases and 2 bases, with 16 bases remaining between them. The germline V gene has CDR1 MGHRA and CDR2 YSYEKL. In nucleotides, the CDR3 is TGCGCCAGCAGCCTAGTAGGACAGGACTACACAGATACGCAGTATTTT. It codes for CASSLVGQDYTDTQYF.

This clone was seen a handful of times. This sequence may be a read error, since a much larger clone differs from it by one base. CDR3: CASSSWDSSEKLFF. The CDR3, as DNA: TGCGCCAGCAGCTCCTGGGACAGTTCTGAAAAACTGTTTTTT. The chain carries TRBV5-1 and TRBJ1-4, with 7 positions matching TRBD1. This CDR3 is built from 14 residues. Germline V gene lookup returns CDR1 SGHRS and CDR2 YFSETQ. Losses at the gene ends were 3 bases for V and 7 bases for J; bases not matched to a gene: 6.